Listed here are 2 T cell receptor beta chains from one sample, sequenced in a study of blood T cell repertoires in COVID-19. Assay used: immunoSEQ multiplex PCR; TCRdb lists only in-frame clones, some missing. This sample carries roughly 140,000 clones, 84% of them seen once, and the ten largest clones take about 10%. The sample was peripheral blood. These receptors were taken from a man aged 55-75 years with active or convalescent COVID-19.

V is TRBV14 and J is TRBJ2-2; 7 bases are a match to TRBD2. The CDR3 has 14 residues. Germline V gene lookup returns CDR1 SGHDN and CDR2 FVKESK. V dropped 4 bases and J dropped 2; count of bases not matched to a gene: 1. The CDR3 DNA reads TGTGCCAGCAGCCGACTAGCTAACACCGGGGAGCTGTTTTTT. Amino acids: CASSRLANTGELFF. Variable domain in full (rest from reference TRBV14 and TRBJ2-2): EAGVTQFPSHSVIEKGQTVTLRCDPISGHDNLYWYRRVMGKEIKFLLHFVKESKQDESGMPNNRFLAERTGGTYSTLKVQPAELEDSGVYFCASSRLANTGELFFGEGSRLTVL.

This clone was picked up one time. The chain couples TRBV7-9 to TRBJ1-1; TRBD1 agrees at 9 bases. The V segment lost 5 bases and the J segment 1 base; nucleotides outside the gene matches: 5. From germline, CDR1 is SEHNR and CDR2 FQNEAQ (reference sequence). The CDR3 extends over 15 amino acids. DNA of the CDR3: TGTGCCAGCAGCAAAGGACAGGGGTGGAACACTGAAGCTTTCTTT. Protein: CASSKGQGWNTEAFF.